This entry lists 19 T cell receptor beta chains sequenced from one sample in a study of tumor and adjacent non-tumor tissue in lung cancer. No cell sorting was done before RNA was extracted from the tissue. Three rounds of nested PCR, following a modified ARM-PCR protocol, produced the TCRbeta library. TCRdb re-analysed the multiplex PCR reads in MiXCR, keeping a single row per CDR3 protein. This table holds 220,000 or so distinct CDR3 sequences, 71% found once. The sequencing input was lung tumor tissue. All receptors come from a man in his 60s with non-small cell lung cancer.

This clonotype was detected a few times. The CDR3 sequence is CASSSLGGNYGYTF. Written as DNA, the CDR3 is TGTGCCAGCAGTTCGCTAGGCGGGAACTATGGCTACACCTTC. The chain recombines TRBV6-6 with TRBJ1-2, with D uncertain. This CDR3 is 14 amino acids long. CDR1 and CDR2 from the germline V gene are MNHNY and SVGAGI (reference sequence). Trimming took off 4 bases at V and 2 bases at J, with 11 bases between the two ends.

This clonotype was found many times. The chain joins TRBV12-3 or TRBV12-4 to TRBJ1-2, with 8 positions matching TRBD1. The CDR3 covers 13 residues. The J segment lost 7 bases and the V segment lost 3 bases, leaving 4 bases of the junction unmatched. The CDR3 reads CASSFGQGGGYTF. CDR3 DNA: TGTGCCAGCAGTTTTGGACAGGGCGGTGGCTACACCTTC.

Concerning this clonotype itself: With a much larger clone just one base away, this may be a read error. The chain combines TRBV4-3 with TRBJ2-1; D might be TRBD2 (6 bases). The CDR3 has 15 amino acids. Trimming took off 0 bases at V and 2 bases at J, with 8 bases between the two ends. Germline CDR1 reads LGHNA; CDR2 reads YSLEER. The CDR3 coding sequence is TGCGCCAGCAGCCAAGAATCTAGCGCCTACAATGAGCAGTTCTTC. This gives the protein CASSQESSAYNEQFF.

The chain joins TRBV5-1 to TRBJ2-3; D is unclear. The V end lost 0 bases, the J end lost 5 bases, and 13 bases lay between the germline ends. This CDR3 region has 15 residues. Germline CDR1 reads SGHRS; CDR2 reads YFSETQ. The CDR3 loop reads CASSLDSLSVDTQYF. CDR3 DNA: TGCGCCAGCAGCTTGGACAGTCTGAGCGTAGATACGCAGTATTTT.

This clonotype has just a few counts. This sequence joins TRBV28 and TRBJ1-1, with a weak D call TRBD1 (5 bases). The CDR3 totals 13 residues. V lost 5 bases to trimming and J lost 6 bases, with 13 bases between them. In germline, CDR1 is MDHEN, CDR2 SYDVKM. The CDR3 DNA reads as TGTGCCAGCAGTATCCCCGGGACGGCTGAAGCTTTCTTT. Protein: CASSIPGTAEAFF.

About this clonotype: The CDR3 end shows no conserved phenylalanine or tryptophan, and so a read error is likely. This sequence joins TRBV10-1 and TRBJ1-1, with 7 bases matching TRBD1. Trimming removed 8 bases from V and 4 bases from J; junction bases left unmatched: 7. CDR1 and CDR2 from the germline V gene are WNHNN and SYGVQD (reference sequence). There are 13 residues in the CDR3. CDR3 sequence: CASSRTGPTEAFL. CDR3 bases: TGCGCCAGCTCCCGGACAGGCCCCACTGAAGCTTTCCTT.

A note on this clonotype: This CDR3 fails to terminate in the conserved phenylalanine or tryptophan, so it likely reflects a read error. The rearrangement links TRBV11-2 to TRBJ2-5, with 7 bases fitting TRBD1. Germline V gene sequence: CDR1 SGHAT, CDR2 FQNNGV. This CDR3 has 14 amino acids. Losses at the gene ends were 4 bases for V and 5 bases for J; bases not matched to a gene: 7. CDR3 protein: CASSSGQVLETQYH. Written as DNA, the CDR3 is TGTGCCAGCAGCTCAGGACAGGTTCTGGAGACCCAGTACCAC.

The J gene is TRBJ1-1, the V gene TRBV20-1; D may be TRBD1 (5 bases). This CDR3 has 12 residues. Trimming took off 0 bases at V and 8 bases at J, with 10 bases between the two ends. Germline CDR1 is DFQATT and CDR2 is SNEGSKA (reference sequence). CDR3 amino acids: CSARELNREAFF. Here the CDR3 DNA reads TGCAGTGCTAGAGAACTGAACAGGGAAGCTTTCTTT.

As for this clonotype: One junction end does not reproduce the germline sequence, and a read error may be involved. This sequence joins TRBV6-1 and TRBJ1-5; D gene uncertain. CDR1 and CDR2 from the germline V gene are MNHNS and SASEGT. The CDR3 covers 13 residues. CDR3 sequence (DNA): TGTGCCAGCAGTGGGATCCTCAATGAGCCCCAGCATTTT. Translation gives CASSGILNEPQHF.

In the case of this clonotype: A read error may be the cause here, since a much bigger clone is one base away. This rearrangement joins TRBV20-1 to TRBJ1-5; possible D gene TRBD1, 6 bases. V was clipped by 4 bases and J by 6 bases, with 19 bases between them. The CDR3 has 15 amino acids. From germline, CDR1 is DFQATT and CDR2 SNEGSKA (reference sequence). CDR3 loop: CSANPPPTGSQPQHF. CDR3 coding DNA: TGCAGTGCTAATCCTCCACCGACAGGCTCTCAGCCCCAGCATTTT.

This clonotype was detected ten times or more. V gene TRBV6-6 combines with J gene TRBJ1-1; unclear D gene. The length of the CDR3 is 10 residues. The V gene's germline CDR1 is MNHNY and CDR2 SVGAGI (reference sequence). V was cut by 8 bases and J by 4 bases, with 5 bases left in between. This chain's CDR3 is CASGFTEAFF. The DNA for the CDR3 is TGTGCCAGCGGTTTCACTGAAGCTTTCTTT.

Of note for this clonotype: An end of the junction differs from the germline gene, which may be a read error. The V and J genes are TRBV11-1 and TRBJ2-2; maybe TRBD2 (6 bases). The germline gives CDR1 SGHAT, CDR2 FQDESV (reference sequence). The CDR3 contains 15 residues. The CDR3 DNA reads as TGTGCCAGCAGCCAACTAGCTGACAGCACCGGTGAGCTGTTTTTT. This encodes CASSQLADSTGELFF.

The gene calls are TRBV7-9 and TRBJ2-5; D is unclear. The germline V and J ends were trimmed by 1 base and 5 bases, with 11 bases remaining between them. This CDR3 spans 14 amino acids. Germline CDR1 and CDR2: SEHNR and FQNEAQ (reference sequence). The CDR3 loop is CASSLGHGRETQYF. The CDR3 bases are TGTGCCAGCAGCTTAGGACACGGCAGGGAGACCCAGTACTTC.

J is TRBJ1-1 and V is TRBV4-2; D call uncertain. The CDR3 extends over 13 amino acids. Germline V gene sequence: CDR1 LGHNA, CDR2 YNFKEQ. V lost 4 bases, J lost 3 bases, and 9 bases lay in between. In DNA form, the CDR3 reads TGTGCCAGCAGCCGCACATCCGACACTGAAGCTTTCTTT. Its protein is CASSRTSDTEAFF.

This sequence joins TRBV20-1 and TRBJ2-1; D is perhaps TRBD2 (7 bases). Per the germline V gene, CDR1 is DFQATT and CDR2 is SNEGSKA (reference sequence). CDR3 length: 14 residues. Trimming took off 3 bases at V and 9 bases at J, with 18 bases between the two ends. The CDR3 here is CSASSGGLGGEQFF. CDR3 nucleotide sequence: TGCAGTGCTAGTTCGGGGGGCCTTGGGGGTGAGCAGTTCTTC.

About this clonotype itself: This CDR3 is missing its conserved last phenylalanine or tryptophan, likely due to a read error. The rearrangement uses TRBV20-1 and TRBJ2-2; 12 nucleotides match TRBD2. The junction had 19 bases not matched to a gene; V was cut back by 5 bases and J by 6 bases. Germline-derived CDR1 and CDR2 are DFQATT and SNEGSKA (reference sequence). The CDR3 is 19 amino acids. CDR3 nucleotides: TGCAGTGCTTATTACCCCTGGTCTAGCGGGAGGGCCGTGTCCGGGGAGCTGTTTTAT. It yields the protein CSAYYPWSSGRAVSGELFY.

Concerning this clonotype itself: Since the CDR3 does not end with the conserved phenylalanine or tryptophan, this likely comes from a read error. V and J are TRBV20-1 and TRBJ2-7; 12 nucleotides line up with TRBD1. This CDR3 has 15 residues. The germline gives CDR1 DFQATT, CDR2 SNEGSKA (reference sequence). The CDR3 coding sequence is TGCAGTGCTGGAACCGGGACAGGGGGCTTCAACGACCAGTACATC. Translated: CSAGTGTGGFNDQYI.

The gene calls are TRBV4-3 and TRBJ1-1, with D possibly being TRBD1 (5 bases). This CDR3 has 15 amino acids. Germline loops: CDR1 LGHNA, CDR2 YSLEER. The V end lost 0 bases, the J end lost 5 bases, and 13 bases lay between the germline ends. The CDR3 bases are TGCGCCAGCAGCCAAGAATCGGGGAGGGGAACTGAAGCTTTCTTT. It yields the protein CASSQESGRGTEAFF.

As for this clonotype: Compared with germline, one end of the junction differs, possibly owing to a read error. The chain carries TRBV20-1 and TRBJ2-1; the D is unclear. In germline, CDR1 is DFQATT, CDR2 SNEGSKA (reference sequence). The CDR3 covers 13 residues. CDR3: CSARAESNNELFF. In DNA form, the CDR3 reads TGCAGTGCTAGAGCAGAGAGTAATAATGAGCTGTTCTTC.